The 28 T cell receptor beta chains reported below all come from one sample, sequenced in a study of T cell repertoires in aging, cancer and after chemotherapy. The template was genomic DNA from peripheral blood, not RNA. Rearranged V-D-J TRB sequences were amplified with a mixed TRB-A/B primer pool. TCRdb re-called the multiplex PCR reads with MiXCR, one entry per CDR3 protein. The sample gives roughly 5,300 distinct CDR3 sequences, about 30% of which show up once; around 29% is in the top ten. Sequences were obtained from blood. These receptors were taken from a human donor with a solid tumor.

As for this clonotype: A read error may be the cause here, since a much bigger clone is one base away. The CDR3 DNA follows: TGTGCCAGCAGCCGCAAACTAGCGGGAGACTCCTACGAGCAGTACTTC. Translated, it gives CASSRKLAGDSYEQYF. The V call is TRBV19, the J call TRBJ2-7; TRBD2 aligns across 11 bases. V trimming: 9 bases; J trimming: 0 bases; junction bases outside the gene matches: 10. The CDR3 spans 16 residues. Germline CDR1 reads LNHDA; CDR2 reads SQIVND (reference sequence).

In its sample, this clonotype ranks as medium-sized. V gene TRBV19 combines with J gene TRBJ2-5; D unresolved. The V end lost 3 bases, the J end lost 7 bases, and 15 bases lay between the germline ends. CDR1 is LNHDA and CDR2 is SQIVND in the germline V gene (reference sequence). This CDR3 region has 14 residues. The chain's CDR3 is CASSITPQSRTQYF. The CDR3 DNA follows: TGTGCCAGTAGTATTACGCCTCAGTCAAGGACCCAGTACTTC.

The V gene is TRBV12-3 or TRBV12-4, the J gene TRBJ1-1; TRBD1 agrees at 8 bases. CDR3 size: 14 residues. Germline trimming cut 5 bases from V and 3 bases from J; bases unmatched to any gene: 5. The CDR3 DNA reads TGTGCCAGCAGTCTTCTACAGGGGGACACTGAAGCTTTCTTT. This sequence encodes CASSLLQGDTEAFF.

This chain links TRBV7-9 with TRBJ2-1, with TRBD1 matching 11 bases. Trimming removed 0 bases from V and 13 bases from J; junction bases left unmatched: 5. This CDR3 comprises 14 residues. Germline CDR1 is SEHNR and CDR2 is FQNEAQ (reference sequence). The CDR3 DNA reads as TGTGCCAGCAGCTTAGCCCGGACAGGGGGCGGTCAGTTCTTC. Translating it yields CASSLARTGGGQFF.

A few counts support this clonotype. CDR3 in DNA: TGCGCCAGCAGACTTCGGATTTCAACTAATGAAAAACTGTTTTTT. Translated: CASRLRISTNEKLFF. The chain links TRBV5-1 to TRBJ1-4, with unresolved D. The V gene lost 5 bases and the J gene lost 0 bases, with 11 bases spanning the gap. The CDR3 is 15 amino acids. CDR1 and CDR2 from the germline V gene are SGHRS and YFSETQ.

In its sample, this clonotype ranks as medium-sized. This chain uses TRBV27 with TRBJ2-7; D is unresolved. This CDR3 contains 14 residues. Trimming shortened V by 2 bases and J by 0 bases, and 8 bases separated the two germline ends. The germline CDR1 and CDR2 sequences are MNHEY and SMNVEV (reference sequence). CDR3 coding DNA: TGTGCCAGCAGTTTAGCGAGAGGCTCCTACGAGCAGTACTTC. Its protein product is CASSLARGSYEQYF.

Judged by abundance, this clonotype is medium-sized (0.01 to 0.1%). The chain has TRBV5-4 and TRBJ2-1; 11 bases align to TRBD2. Trimming cost V 4 bases and J 2 bases; bases outside gene matches: 2. This CDR3 comprises 15 residues. Germline-derived CDR1 and CDR2 are SGHNT and YYREEE (reference sequence). The CDR3 DNA reads TGTGCCAGCAGCATAGCGGGAGGGCCCTACAATGAGCAGTTCTTC. Protein sequence: CASSIAGGPYNEQFF.

This clonotype is categorized as medium-sized. This chain joins TRBV6-1 and TRBJ2-7; D is unclear. CDR1 and CDR2 from the germline V gene are MNHNS and SASEGT. V was cut by 9 bases and J by 5 bases, with 8 bases left in between. CDR3 size: 10 residues. In nucleotides, the CDR3 is TGTGCCAGTCGGTGGGACGAGCAGTACTTC. Residues: CASRWDEQYF.

This chain links TRBV27 with TRBJ2-7; no definite D call. The V end lost 5 bases, the J end lost 2 bases, and 10 bases lay between the germline ends. Germline V lookup: CDR1 MNHEY, CDR2 SMNVEV (reference sequence). The CDR3 length is 13 residues. The CDR3 bases are TGTGCCAGCAGTCTTCAGGTAGCCTACGAGCAGTACTTC. It codes for CASSLQVAYEQYF.

V and J are TRBV19 and TRBJ1-1, with D tentatively TRBD1 (5 bases). Looked up from germline, CDR1 is LNHDA and CDR2 is SQIVND (reference sequence). This CDR3 contains 13 residues. V was cut by 5 bases and J by 1 base, with 8 bases left in between. CDR3 DNA sequence: TGTGCCAGTAGTTGGGGGTGGAACACTGAAGCTTTCTTT. Amino acids: CASSWGWNTEAFF.

This clonotype is labeled as medium-sized. The genes are TRBV15 and TRBJ1-4, with 10 bases identical to TRBD1. This CDR3 comprises 20 residues. Germline V gene lookup returns CDR1 LNHNV and CDR2 YYDKDF (reference sequence). Losses at the gene ends were 5 bases for V and 2 bases for J; bases not matched to a gene: 17. The chain's CDR3 is CATSGDRGRGGYATNEKLFF. The CDR3 DNA sequence: TGTGCCACCAGCGGTGACAGGGGGCGCGGGGGATATGCGACTAATGAAAAACTGTTTTTT.

This clonotype was picked up a small number of times. The chain links TRBV5-1 to TRBJ2-1, with D maybe TRBD2 (6 bases). Trimming cost V 0 bases and J 3 bases, with 16 bases left between them. There are 17 residues in the CDR3. CDR1 is SGHRS, CDR2 YFSETQ, per germline. The CDR3 sequence is CASSLGIFRESYNEQFF. The DNA for the CDR3 is TGCGCCAGCAGCTTGGGCATTTTCCGGGAGAGCTACAATGAGCAGTTCTTC.

The sample holds one count of this clonotype. The V and J genes are TRBV5-1 and TRBJ2-7, with TRBD1 identical over 9 bases. Germline-derived CDR1 and CDR2 are SGHRS and YFSETQ. The V and J ends lost 4 bases and 3 bases, in that order; junction bases with no gene match: 11. The CDR3 spans 16 residues. DNA of the CDR3: TGCGCCAGCAGCCGGACGTCCGGGACAGGGTTCTACGAGCAGTACTTC. Protein product: CASSRTSGTGFYEQYF.

The chain carries TRBV11-2 and TRBJ2-3; D call uncertain. The germline V and J ends were trimmed by 5 bases and 3 bases, with 15 bases remaining between them. The CDR3 runs to 15 residues. Germline assignment: CDR1 SGHAT and CDR2 FQNNGV. For the CDR3, the DNA is TGTGCCAGCAGCCCTGTAGGTTTAAGGACAGATACGCAGTATTTT. Protein: CASSPVGLRTDTQYF.

This clonotype was seen a few times. The DNA of the CDR3 is TGTGCCATCAGTGAGTCTAGGGATCAGCCCCAGCATTTT. Its translation: CAISESRDQPQHF. The V call is TRBV10-3, the J call TRBJ1-5; D gene ambiguous. This CDR3 has 13 amino acids. CDR1 is ENHRY and CDR2 is SYGVKD in the germline V gene. Trimming removed 0 bases at V and 5 bases at J, with 5 bases between.

This clonotype has just a few counts. This chain links TRBV27 with TRBJ1-2; TRBD1 matches at 11 bases. CDR3 length equals 13 residues. Germline trimming cut 8 bases from V and 8 bases from J; bases unmatched to any gene: 7. From germline, CDR1 is MNHEY and CDR2 SMNVEV (reference sequence). The CDR3 DNA reads as TGTGCCAGCCGGGGGGGACAGGGGGTCGGCTACACCTTC. Translating gives CASRGGQGVGYTF.

CDR3 coding DNA: TGTGCCAGCAGCTTAGGCAGGGTTGAAGAAAAACTGTTTTTT. Amino acids: CASSLGRVEEKLFF. The chain combines TRBV7-2 with TRBJ1-4, with TRBD1 as a possible D gene (5 bases). The CDR3 is 14 amino acids. Trimming shortened V by 1 base and J by 8 bases, and 11 bases separated the two germline ends. CDR1 is SGHTA, CDR2 FQGNSA, per germline.

The chain couples TRBV5-4 to TRBJ2-6; a possible D gene is TRBD1 (5 bases). CDR3 size: 16 residues. The V gene's germline CDR1 is SGHNT and CDR2 YYREEE (reference sequence). The ends were cut back, 4 bases at V and 4 bases at J, with 15 bases in the middle. CDR3 sequence: CASSPPAGQGANVLTF. CDR3 DNA sequence: TGTGCCAGCAGCCCCCCAGCAGGGCAAGGGGCCAACGTCCTGACTTTC.

In its sample, this clonotype was seen a few times. This sequence joins TRBV28 and TRBJ2-2, with no clear D. In germline, CDR1 is MDHEN, CDR2 SYDVKM. The germline V and J ends were trimmed by 5 bases and 4 bases, with 11 bases remaining between them. The CDR3 is made up of 14 amino acids. The CDR3 spells CASSIRHFTGELFF. CDR3 sequence (DNA): TGTGCCAGCAGTATCAGACATTTCACCGGGGAGCTGTTTTTT.

The V call is TRBV11-1, the J call TRBJ2-7; 12 nucleotides align to TRBD2. The germline gives CDR1 SGHAT, CDR2 FQDESV (reference sequence). This CDR3 has 15 residues. V lost 3 bases to trimming and J lost 6 bases; unmatched junction nucleotides: 6. Here the CDR3 reads CASSLLAGGPGEQYF. The CDR3 bases are TGTGCCAGCAGCTTGCTAGCGGGAGGGCCTGGCGAGCAGTACTTC.

This clonotype is medium-sized within its sample. V and J are TRBV13 and TRBJ1-3; no reliable D call. Germline assignment: CDR1 PRHDT and CDR2 FYEKMQ (reference sequence). V was shortened by 2 bases and J by 0 bases, with 11 bases between the two germline ends. The CDR3 runs to 16 residues. This CDR3 is CASSLSTGVSGNTIYF. The CDR3 DNA follows: TGTGCCAGCAGCTTATCCACCGGCGTCTCTGGAAACACCATATATTTT. Using reference TRBV13 and TRBJ1-3 for the parts outside the CDR3, the full variable domain is AAGVIQSPRHLIKEKRETATLKCYPIPRHDTVYWYQQGPGQDPQFLISFYEKMQSDKGSIPDRFSAQQFSDYHSELNMSSLELGDSALYFCASSLSTGVSGNTIYFGEGSWLTVV.

The DNA of the CDR3 is TGTGCCAGCAGACAGGGGAGATTTCGGGTAAGCAATCAGCCCCAGCATTTT. Translating it yields CASRQGRFRVSNQPQHF. The chain combines TRBV6-4 with TRBJ1-5; 7 bases agree with TRBD1. V trimming: 6 bases; J trimming: 1 base; junction bases outside the gene matches: 12. CDR3 length: 17 amino acids. In germline, CDR1 is MRHNA, CDR2 SNTAGT.

This clonotype counts as medium-sized. The chain combines TRBV19 with TRBJ1-1; D gene ambiguous. The germline V gene has CDR1 LNHDA and CDR2 SQIVND (reference sequence). This CDR3 has 12 residues. V shed 3 bases and J shed 5 bases, with 7 bases lying between them. CDR3 sequence: CASSIAGTEAFF. The DNA of the CDR3 is TGTGCCAGTAGTATCGCGGGTACTGAAGCTTTCTTT.

The chain employs TRBV12-3 or TRBV12-4 and TRBJ2-5, with TRBD2 identical over 12 bases. The CDR3 has 16 amino acids. Trimming removed 7 bases from V and 3 bases from J; junction bases left unmatched: 9. The CDR3 nucleotides read TGTGCCAGCATCGTGACTAGCGGGAGTTGGGAAGAGACCCAGTACTTC. This sequence encodes CASIVTSGSWEETQYF.

In this sample, this clonotype is medium-sized. The gene calls are TRBV6-5 and TRBJ2-5, with 7 bases fitting TRBD2. CDR1 and CDR2 (germline): MNHEY, SVGAGI. This CDR3 comprises 15 residues. J gave up 2 bases and V 1 base, and 4 bases lay outside the gene matches. CDR3 residues: CASSYLLAGQETQYF. The CDR3, as DNA: TGTGCCAGCAGTTACTTGTTAGCGGGTCAAGAGACCCAGTACTTC.

This chain connects TRBV20-1 to TRBJ2-3; weak D call: TRBD2 (5 bases). Deletions cut 0 bases from V and 4 bases from J, with 14 bases between. The CDR3 has 15 residues. CDR1 and CDR2 (germline): DFQATT, SNEGSKA (reference sequence). The CDR3 here is CSARDLRGNADTQYF. The DNA for the CDR3 is TGCAGTGCTAGAGACCTCCGGGGTAATGCAGATACGCAGTATTTT.

The chain has TRBV7-6 and TRBJ1-1; D not certain. CDR3 length: 13 amino acids. V lost 4 bases, J lost 0 bases, and 6 bases lay in between. The germline V gene encodes CDR1 SGHVS and CDR2 FNYEAQ. In DNA form, the CDR3 reads TGTGCCAGCAGCTACAGCATGAACACTGAAGCTTTCTTT. Its translation: CASSYSMNTEAFF.

With respect to this clonotype: With a much larger clone just one base away, this may be a read error. The CDR3 coding sequence is TGTTCCAGCAGCCAGCCGACGTCAGCTCATTCCTACGAGCAGTACTTC. Protein product: CSSSQPTSAHSYEQYF. The gene calls are TRBV5-5 and TRBJ2-7; D gene unclear. This CDR3 is built from 16 residues. Germline V CDR1 and CDR2: SGHKS, YYEKEE (reference sequence).